What follows describes a single T cell receptor beta chain. The data are from a study of cytotoxic CD8 clonotypes in ibrutinib-treated CLL. The repertoire was sequenced with immunoSEQ multiplex PCR; TCRdb's copy has only in-frame clones and lacks some. The sample has around 33,000 clones; 49% are singletons. The CDR3 runs to 14 residues. Unmatched junction bases numbered 7, after V lost 6 bases and J lost 6 bases. Germline V gene sequence: CDR1 KGHSH, CDR2 LQKENI. The sample here was PBMCs, taken before ibrutinib treatment. The TCR comes from a human donor with chronic lymphocytic leukemia. The chain recombines TRBV18 with TRBJ2-3, with 9 bases lining up with TRBD1. The CDR3 nucleotides read TGTGCCAGCTCTACCGGGACAGGGTTTGATACGCAGTATTTT. Translation gives CASSTGTGFDTQYF.